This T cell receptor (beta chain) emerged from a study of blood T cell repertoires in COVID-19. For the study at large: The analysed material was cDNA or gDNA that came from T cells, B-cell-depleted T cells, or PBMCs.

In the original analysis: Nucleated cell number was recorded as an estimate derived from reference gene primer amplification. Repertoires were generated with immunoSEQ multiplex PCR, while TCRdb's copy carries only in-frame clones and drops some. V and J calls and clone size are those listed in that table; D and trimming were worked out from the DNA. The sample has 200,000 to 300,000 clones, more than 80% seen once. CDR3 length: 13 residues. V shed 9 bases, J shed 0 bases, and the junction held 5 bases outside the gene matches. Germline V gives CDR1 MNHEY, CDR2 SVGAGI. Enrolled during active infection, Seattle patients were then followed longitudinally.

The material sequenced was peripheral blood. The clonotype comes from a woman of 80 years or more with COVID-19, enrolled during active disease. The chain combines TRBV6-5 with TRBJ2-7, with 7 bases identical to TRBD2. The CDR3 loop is CARVRTSSYEQYF. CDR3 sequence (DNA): TGTGCCAGAGTCCGGACTAGCTCCTACGAGCAGTACTTC.